This T cell receptor beta chain stems from a study of blood T cells in healthy people across ages. This clonotype turned up a few times. The CDR3 extends over 15 amino acids. Germline V CDR1 and CDR2: MNHEY, SVGEGT. V lost 7 bases, J lost 0 bases, and 16 bases lay in between. Then a second PCR, running roughly 7 to 11 cycles, was carried out with a sample-barcoded 5' primer and a J-beta primer mix. Each sample provided no less than 2.5 million CDR3-containing paired-end reads. TCRdb ran MiXCR on the 5' RACE reads and lists one entry per CDR3 protein. The sample includes some 550,000 distinct CDR3 sequences, about 45% of them seen just once.

The sequencing sample was made of blood. This sequence was found in a man at least 80 years old in good health. V gene TRBV6-2 or TRBV6-3 combines with J gene TRBJ2-7; D is possibly TRBD1 (6 bases). The CDR3 sequence: CASISLQGHSYEQYF. In DNA form, the CDR3 reads TGTGCCAGCATCTCCTTACAGGGCCACTCCTACGAGCAGTACTTC.